This T cell receptor beta chain was recovered during a study of Graves' ophthalmopathy and Graves' hyperthyroidism. As the template, RNA transcripts were used to amplify TCR beta CDR3 regions. In the first round, RT-PCR was carried out with HTBI primers, and a multiplex PCR formed the second round. TCRdb itself ran the multiplex PCR reads through MiXCR, one entry per CDR3 protein. The table records roughly 1.1 million distinct CDR3 sequences, less than 45% of them present only once. The germline V and J ends were trimmed by 4 bases and 11 bases, with 15 bases remaining between them. Germline CDR1 reads SGHTA; CDR2 reads FQGNSA. The CDR3 runs to 13 residues. Uncontrolled infections, other autoimmune diseases, pregnancy or lactation barred patients from enrollment. Of note for this clonotype: A much larger clone differs from this one at a single base, so this may be a read error.

This TCR derives from an adult man with Graves' hyperthyroidism. The chain is built from TRBV7-2 and TRBJ1-5; tentatively, D is TRBD1 (6 bases). Material: peripheral blood or thyroid tissue (not recorded which). This CDR3 is CASSSGGQGAQHF. The CDR3 coding sequence is TGTGCCAGCAGCTCGGGGGGACAAGGGGCCCAGCATTTT.